Listed below are T cell receptor beta chains from one sample, sequenced in a study of blood T cell repertoires in COVID-19. The table came from immunoSEQ multiplex PCR; TCRdb's copy has only in-frame clones and leaves some out. Among approximately 250,000 clones, 88% were seen once, and the ten largest hold about 2.3%. The sample consisted of PBMCs or T cells enriched from blood (not recorded which). The receptors shown here come from a woman in her thirties or forties with acute COVID-19. Each CDR3 is given with its conserved first and last residue. Rows may omit the clone size; those that give it use once, few, many or a size class.

>TRBV5-1|.|TRBJ2-1
CASSSRAGGYNEQFF
>TRBV11-2|.|TRBJ2-3
CASSPHGGRKTDTQYF
>TRBV24-1|.|TRBJ2-2
CATSDSWRANTGELFF
>TRBV27|.|TRBJ1-2
CASSLTGNAGYTF
>TRBV7-9|.|TRBJ1-2
CASSLDESTGATF
>TRBV4-2|.|TRBJ2-7
CASSQHSQGSSYEQYF
>TRBV27|once|TRBJ2-3
CASSSPAGSTDTQYF
>TRBV19|.|TRBJ2-5
CASSITGGVETQYF
>TRBV13|.|TRBJ2-3
CASSPTEERGNTDTQYF
>TRBV4-1|.|TRBJ1-4
CASSQVGGKLFF
>TRBV7-9|.|TRBJ2-2
CASSPGGTGELFF
>TRBV2|.|TRBJ1-1
CASSLGFEAFF
>TRBV7-9|.|TRBJ1-3
CASSSTGGNGNTIYF
>TRBV9|.|TRBJ2-3
CASSPVAGSTDTQYF
>TRBV4-2|.|TRBJ1-2
CASSPSLRTDTNYGYTF
>TRBV6-2/TRBV6-3|.|TRBJ1-1
CASSPDTEAFF
>TRBV18|.|TRBJ2-3
CASSPMTGSIDTQYF
>TRBV6-2/TRBV6-3|.|TRBJ2-5
CASSYITDPRGETQYF
>TRBV24-1|few|TRBJ2-3
CATSDRRLAGGPDTQYF
>TRBV19|.|TRBJ2-2
CASSITLAGDPTGELFF
>TRBV11-3|.|TRBJ2-2
CASSLTGTGGTGELFF
>TRBV5-1|.|TRBJ1-1
CASSLQGAETEAFF
>TRBV19|once|TRBJ2-5
CASSPLGRTPQETQYF
>TRBV25-1|.|TRBJ1-2
CASTQTAQYYGYTF
>TRBV7-2|once|TRBJ2-7
CASSYGTSGTYEQYF
>TRBV11-2|few|TRBJ2-7
CASSLIGGDPYEQYF
>TRBV29-1|.|TRBJ2-1
CSVGDRSIDFYNEQFF
>TRBV5-4|few|TRBJ2-1
CASSWRWVDNEQFF
>TRBV7-2|.|TRBJ2-7
CASSLAHRGYEQYF
>TRBV5-1|.|TRBJ1-1
CASSATGTTNTEAFF
>TRBV27|.|TRBJ1-4
CASSLQGANEKLFF
>TRBV5-1|once|TRBJ2-7
CASSLGQGFYEQYF
>TRBV7-9|once|TRBJ2-3
CASSLEAAGRTDTQYF
>TRBV4-3|few|TRBJ2-1
CASSYTRNNEQFF
>TRBV5-1|.|TRBJ2-1
CASSSELAGGLSEQFF
>TRBV24-1|.|TRBJ1-1
CATIRGGDTEAFF
>TRBV21-1|.|TRBJ1-5
CASGTGGNQPQHF
>TRBV3-1/TRBV3-2|.|TRBJ2-7
CASSQDSPPRDYEQYF
>TRBV5-6|once|TRBJ2-1
CASSLSGGGEQFF
>TRBV5-1|.|TRBJ1-1
CASSGPGRLNTEAFF
>TRBV19|once|TRBJ1-1
CASTTRQLLNTEAFF
>TRBV12-5|.|TRBJ1-4
CASGPGQGNEKLFF